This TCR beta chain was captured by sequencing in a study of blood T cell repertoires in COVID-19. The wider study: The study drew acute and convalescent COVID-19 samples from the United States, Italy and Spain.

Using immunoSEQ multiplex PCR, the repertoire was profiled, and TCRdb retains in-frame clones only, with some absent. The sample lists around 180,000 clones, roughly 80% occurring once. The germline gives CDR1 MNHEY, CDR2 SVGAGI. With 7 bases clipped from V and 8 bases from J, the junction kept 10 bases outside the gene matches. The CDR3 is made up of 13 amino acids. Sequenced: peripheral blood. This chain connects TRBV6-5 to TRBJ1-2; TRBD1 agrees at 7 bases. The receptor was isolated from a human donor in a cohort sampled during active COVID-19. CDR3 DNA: TGTGCCAGCAAGACCAAGGGGGCCGAGGGCTACACCTTC. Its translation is CASKTKGAEGYTF.